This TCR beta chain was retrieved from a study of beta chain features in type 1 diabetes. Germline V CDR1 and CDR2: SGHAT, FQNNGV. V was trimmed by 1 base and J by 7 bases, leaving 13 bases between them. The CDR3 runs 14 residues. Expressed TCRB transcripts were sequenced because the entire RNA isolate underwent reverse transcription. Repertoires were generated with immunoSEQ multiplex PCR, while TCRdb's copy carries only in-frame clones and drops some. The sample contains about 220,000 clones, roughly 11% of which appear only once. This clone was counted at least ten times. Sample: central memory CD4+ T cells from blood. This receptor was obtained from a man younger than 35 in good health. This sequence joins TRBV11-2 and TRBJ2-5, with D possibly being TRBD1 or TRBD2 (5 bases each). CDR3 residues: CASSLVWDPRTQYF. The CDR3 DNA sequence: TGTGCCAGCAGCTTAGTCTGGGACCCACGGACCCAGTACTTC. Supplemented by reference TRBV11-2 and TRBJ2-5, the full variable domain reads EAGVAQSPRYKIIEKRQSVAFWCNPISGHATLYWYQQILGQGPKLLIQFQNNGVVDDSQLPKDRFSAERLKGVDSTLKIQPAKLEDSAVYLCASSLVWDPRTQYFGPGTRLLVL.